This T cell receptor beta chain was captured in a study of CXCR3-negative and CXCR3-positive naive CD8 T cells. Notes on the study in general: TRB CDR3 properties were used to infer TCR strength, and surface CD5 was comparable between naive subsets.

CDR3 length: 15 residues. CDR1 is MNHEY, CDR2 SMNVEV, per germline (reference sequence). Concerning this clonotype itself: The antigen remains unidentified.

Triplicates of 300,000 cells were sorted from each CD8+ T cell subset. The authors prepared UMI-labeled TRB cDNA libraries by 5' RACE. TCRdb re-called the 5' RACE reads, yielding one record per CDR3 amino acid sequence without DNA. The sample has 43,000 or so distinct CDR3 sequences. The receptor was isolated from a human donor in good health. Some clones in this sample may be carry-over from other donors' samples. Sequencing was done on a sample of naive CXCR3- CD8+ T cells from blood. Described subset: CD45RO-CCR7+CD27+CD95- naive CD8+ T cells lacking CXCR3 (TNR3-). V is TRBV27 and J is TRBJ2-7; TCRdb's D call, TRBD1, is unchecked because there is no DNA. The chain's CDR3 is CASSLVRQGVNEQYF.